Below, one T cell receptor (beta chain) is given with its context. Its target antigen remains unknown. Base qualities are not at hand, and no much larger clone is one base apart. TCR CDR3 regions were amplified from genomic DNA by multiplex PCR using the deep immunoSEQ assay. Extracted genomic DNA from each cell subset was distributed evenly across all wells of several immunoSEQ 96-well plates, and each plate was treated as a replicate. Each replicate PCR for sorted subsets received around 210 ng genomic DNA, equal to roughly 30,000 T cell genomes. The purified libraries were quantified using a Qubit 3.0 fluorometer, sized with a Bioanalyzer 2100, and then quantified again using the KAPA Library Quantification kit. Every immunoSEQ 96-well plate was sequenced on a dedicated single-read 150-cycle Illumina NextSeq 550 flow cell. In the original analysis: The immunoSEQ output contained only junctional sequences without quality scores, so filtering could not match that applied to full-length reads. Sequences were annotated with PyIR, a Python wrapper for IgBLAST v1.9, using IMGT germline references to assign V/J genes and CDR3. Reads were filtered out if the reads had weak V/J assignments (E-value above 1e-6), no CDR3, stop codons, out-of-frame junctions, or ambiguous translated residues. V3J clonotypes were defined by identical inferred V gene, J gene, and CDR3 amino acid sequence. Percentage overlap between repertoires was calculated by dividing the number of shared unique clonotypes by the size of the smaller repertoire. RTK rarefaction, the Chao1 estimator, and Recon v2.1 estimates of unobserved clonotypes were used to assess repertoire richness. For all TCRbeta clonotypes obtained by the gDNA method from several donors, generation probabilities were computed with OLGA. Entries here come from immuneACCESS through TCRdb and include only in-frame sequences with V and J called. Some clones fail to appear in such tables; in the studies checked, an unresolved V gene covers under half of the shortfall, and the cause of the remainder is unknown. D and trimming were read from the DNA, whereas the V and J calls and clone size are those reported in that table. For this sample the table gives some 2 million clones, of which over 85% were detected only once. 0.1% to 0.15% of the sample comes from the top ten.

This entry belongs to a study of shared clonotypes between healthy human individuals (dated by TCRdb to 2018 to 2020). About the full investigation: The cohort included three men and a couple of women between 18 and 49 years of age. To increase sequencing depth and limit assay-specific biases, different laboratories used diverse techniques to prepare libraries and sequence TCR repertoires. Blood TCR repertoires of 5 or 6 healthy adults were deeply sequenced to estimate repertoire size and the extent of clonotype sharing between individuals. Leukapheresis yielded between about 0.85 and 10 billion PBMCs per donor. Per donor, three plates each were used for CD4 naive and CD4 memory, two for CD8 naive, and one for CD8 memory. The paper's findings and limits, for the study overall: Only blood was sampled, and tissue TCR repertoires likely differ from those in blood. Pairwise subsampling indicated that sequencing depth was expected to affect the degree of clonotype sharing among donors. When a handful of donors were compared, the shared fraction of clonotypes was 5% to 6.5% for naive CD4, around 3.5% for naive CD8, 2.3% for memory CD4, and less than 0.5% for memory CD8. Compared with non-shared clonotypes, the clonotypes found in all four sorted-subset donors had higher generation probabilities. Naive subsets generally had larger estimated clonotype richness than memory subsets did. The genetic and exposure-history diversity represented was limited by the small number of donors. Rarefaction of sorted-subset datasets indicated incomplete sequencing despite the large sequencing depth.

The donors were healthy, HIV-negative adults who had no recently reported acute infections or vaccinations. Every donor was a Caucasian adult residing in Nashville, Tennessee, USA. Magnetic negative selection was used to enrich CD4+ T cells, after which naive cells were positively selected on CD45RA and the negative fraction became the memory subset. Blood was collected by leukapheresis, and PBMCs were isolated by Ficoll-Histopaque density gradient centrifugation and then cryopreserved in liquid nitrogen vapor phase. Purity and quantity of every magnetically sorted T cell population were checked by analytical flow cytometry. From each sorted fraction, genomic DNA was isolated and quantified by UV absorbance on a Nanodrop 2000c. Sequenced input: naive CD4+ T cells sorted from blood. In light of the paper, this sample's cell subset or site label describes: CD45RA+ positively selected. This receptor was taken from a man in his late teens or twenties in good health.

CDR3 sequence: CASLSRPNTEAFF. The DNA is TGTGCCAGCCTGTCCCGGCCGAACACTGAAGCTTTCTTT. The sequence joins TRBV2 to TRBJ1-1, with no reliable assignment of the D segment. CDR1 is given as SNHLY and CDR2 as FYNNEI, both from the germline V gene. From the cysteine up to the phenylalanine, the CDR3 has a length of 13 residues. The read is trimmed to its CDR3 DNA, 39 bases read in frame from base 1. V drops 8 bases and J drops 1 base, leaving 11 bases in between.